This record looks at one T cell receptor (beta chain) sequence and its context. Antigen specificity is unknown. The data were obtained in a study of cytomegalovirus exposure and HLA in healthy donors. Broader study findings: A later analysis reportedly found that, within productive TCRs, an Asian-associated ancestry cluster had fewer N-insertions than the mean observed across the approximately 690 donors. It was 150 to 200 TCR beta chains that were listed as cytomegalovirus-associated.

Each donor was healthy, and each was a bone marrow donor. Vbeta (60) and Jbeta (13) primers were used in the PCR. Here immunoSEQ multiplex PCR was the method, and the copy in TCRdb shows in-frame clones only, minus some. Of approximately 110,000 clones listed, about three quarters are singletons. This CDR3 has 16 amino acids. Germline loops: CDR1 SQVTM, CDR2 ANQGSEA. V lost 6 bases, J lost 3 bases, and 23 bases lay in between. The rearrangement joins TRBV29-1 to TRBJ1-2, with D maybe TRBD1 (6 bases). The receptor was derived from a woman in her fifties or sixties in good health and CMV-seropositive. The sequenced sample consisted of PBMCs. The CDR3 protein is CSVEGGLLTWDYGYTF. For the CDR3, the DNA is TGCAGCGTAGAGGGGGGACTATTGACGTGGGACTATGGCTACACCTTC.